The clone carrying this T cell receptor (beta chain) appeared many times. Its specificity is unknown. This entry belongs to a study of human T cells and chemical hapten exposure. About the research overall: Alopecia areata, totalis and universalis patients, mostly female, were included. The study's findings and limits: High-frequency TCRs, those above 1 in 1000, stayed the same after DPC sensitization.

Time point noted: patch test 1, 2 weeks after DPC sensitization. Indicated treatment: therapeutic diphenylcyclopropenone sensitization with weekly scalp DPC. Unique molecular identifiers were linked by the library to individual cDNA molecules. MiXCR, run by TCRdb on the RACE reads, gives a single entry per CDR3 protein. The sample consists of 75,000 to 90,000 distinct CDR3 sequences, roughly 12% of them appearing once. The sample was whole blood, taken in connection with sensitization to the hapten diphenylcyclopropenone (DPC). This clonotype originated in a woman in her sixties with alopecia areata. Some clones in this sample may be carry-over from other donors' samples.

The CDR3 is CASSRDTATGELFF. In DNA form, the CDR3 reads TGTGCCAGCAGCCGGGACACCGCAACCGGGGAGCTGTTTTTT. The chain couples TRBV3-1 to TRBJ2-2; perhaps TRBD1 as D (6 bases). Trimming pared 4 bases from V and 5 bases from J, leaving 11 bases between. This CDR3 comprises 14 residues. Germline assignment: CDR1 LGHDT and CDR2 YNNKEL (reference sequence).